This T cell receptor beta chain was recorded in a study of tumor-infiltrating lymphocytes in oesophageal squamous cell carcinoma. One entry per CDR3 protein results from TCRdb running MiXCR on the PCR reads. The sample carries some 17,000 distinct CDR3 sequences, around 45% recorded once. Germline CDR1 reads SGHVS; CDR2 reads FQNEAQ. V lost 1 base to trimming and J lost 5 bases; unmatched junction nucleotides: 8. This CDR3 has 16 residues. This chain uses TRBV7-8 with TRBJ2-3; TRBD1 matches at 8 bases. Sequencing was carried out using normal esophageal tissue next to the tumor. This TCR was recovered from a female donor with esophageal squamous cell carcinoma. DNA of the CDR3: TGTGCCAGCAGCTTAGAAGGCAGGGGGCTCGGAGATACGCAGTATTTT. Protein: CASSLEGRGLGDTQYF.